The clone carrying this T cell receptor (beta chain) appeared once. No antigen is known for it. The germline V and J ends were trimmed by 6 bases and 0 bases, with 15 bases remaining between them. This CDR3 has 16 residues. The V gene's germline CDR1 is MGHDK and CDR2 SYGVNS. The sample is drawn from a study of cytomegalovirus exposure and HLA in healthy donors. Study background: An early data release held some 85 million unique TCRs from HLA-typed donors.

PCR was performed using 60 Vbeta and 13 Jbeta primers. The assay was immunoSEQ multiplex PCR, and TCRdb's table has in-frame clones only and misses some. The sample has about 110,000 clones, approximately 79% seen once; the top ten hold roughly 3.4%. This cohort consisted of healthy bone marrow donors. Broader study findings: Researchers left out some V segments, among them TRBV6-2 and TRBV6-3, as indistinguishable. The authors later found HLA-associated TCR beta chains more clonally expanded than equally common others.

Sequencing was performed on PBMCs. The clonotype originates from a man in his 60s in good health and CMV-seronegative. The chain is built from TRBV25-1 and TRBJ2-1; maybe TRBD1 (7 bases). The CDR3 here is CASSRGKGASYNEQFF. The CDR3 coding sequence is TGTGCCAGCAGCCGCGGGAAGGGGGCCTCCTACAATGAGCAGTTCTTC.